The 16 T cell receptor beta chains below were found in one sample sequenced in a study of Ad26.COV2.S vaccination and SARS-CoV-2 variants. Regarding treatment: about 20 received Ad26.COV2.S at low or high dose, single or two shots; about 5 received placebo; per-sample allocation not given. Following the first vaccine or placebo injection, samples were taken on day 63. Clones were sequenced by immunoSEQ multiplex PCR, and TCRdb holds only the in-frame ones, with some missing. The sample records some 240,000 clones, roughly nine tenths being singletons. The input for sequencing was peripheral blood, taken in a trial of Ad26.COV2.S vaccine versus placebo. These receptors all stem from a person between 18 and 60 years old who received the Ad26.COV2.S COVID-19 vaccine or a placebo.

This clone was detected only a few times. The V and J genes are TRBV5-4 and TRBJ2-1; the match to TRBD1 covers 7 bases. V was clipped by 4 bases and J by 6 bases; unmatched bases: 4. CDR1 is SGHNT and CDR2 is YYREEE in the germline V gene (reference sequence). This CDR3 contains 13 residues. Written as DNA, the CDR3 is TGTGCCAGCAGCCTTACAGGGGCCAATGAGCAGTTCTTC. Encoded protein: CASSLTGANEQFF.

The rearrangement joins TRBV7-3 to TRBJ2-5; D possibly corresponds to TRBD1 (6 bases). Trimming took 5 bases from V and 4 from J, leaving 11 bases between them. Looked up from germline, CDR1 is SGHTA and CDR2 is FQGTGA. The CDR3 covers 13 residues. The CDR3 is CASSLGQRETQYF. The CDR3 region has the DNA TGTGCCAGCAGCCTCGGACAGCGAGAGACCCAGTACTTC.

V is TRBV30 and J is TRBJ1-1; weak D call: TRBD1 (6 bases). The germline V gene encodes CDR1 GTSNPN and CDR2 SVGIG (reference sequence). The CDR3 contains 14 residues. Deletions cut 5 bases from V and 1 base from J, with 14 bases between. This CDR3 reads CAWGSQGSNTEAFF. Written as DNA, the CDR3 is TGTGCCTGGGGCTCACAGGGCTCGAACACTGAAGCTTTCTTT.

This chain connects TRBV7-2 to TRBJ2-7; D is unresolved. This CDR3 is 12 amino acids long. Trimming left V 5 bases short and J 7 bases short, with 12 bases between. CDR1 is SGHTA and CDR2 is FQGNSA in the germline V gene. The CDR3 sequence is CASSRTPGEQYF. The CDR3 region has the DNA TGTGCCAGCAGCCGGACCCCGGGTGAGCAGTACTTC. The full variable domain, with the rest looked up from reference TRBV7-2 and TRBJ2-7, is GAGVSQSPSNKVTEKGKDVELRCDPISGHTALYWYRQSLGQGLEFLIYFQGNSAPDKSGLPSDRFSAERTGGSVSTLTIQRTQQEDSAVYLCASSRTPGEQYFGPGTRLTVT.

This chain links TRBV7-9 with TRBJ2-5; D gene ambiguous. The CDR3 totals 11 residues. Trimming took 5 bases from V and 9 from J, leaving 10 bases between them. CDR1 and CDR2 from the germline V gene are SEHNR and FQNEAQ (reference sequence). This CDR3 is CASSISLSQYF. CDR3 nucleotides: TGTGCCAGCAGCATCTCCCTGTCCCAGTACTTC. Using reference TRBV7-9 and TRBJ2-5 for the parts outside the CDR3, the full variable domain is DTGVSQNPRHKITKRGQNVTFRCDPISEHNRLYWYRQTLGQGPEFLTYFQNEAQLEKSRLLSDRFSAERPKGSFSTLEIQRTEQGDSAMYLCASSISLSQYFGPGTRLLVL.

The rearrangement links TRBV6-1 to TRBJ1-2; D is undetermined. Trimming pared 2 bases from V and 0 bases from J, leaving 7 bases between. This CDR3 region has 14 residues. Germline V lookup: CDR1 MNHNS, CDR2 SASEGT. The CDR3 bases are TGTGCCAGCAGTGAAATAAGGGCTAACTATGGCTACACCTTC. This codes for CASSEIRANYGYTF.

The gene calls are TRBV6-6 and TRBJ1-4, with 9 bases that match TRBD1. The ends lost 2 bases at V and 5 bases at J; junction bases unmatched: 3. Per the germline V gene, CDR1 is MNHNY and CDR2 is SVGAGI (reference sequence). The CDR3 spans 15 residues. CDR3 protein: CASSYQGQGNEKLFF. CDR3 DNA sequence: TGTGCCAGCAGTTACCAGGGACAGGGCAATGAAAAACTGTTTTTT.

The chain employs TRBV27 and TRBJ1-5; D not certain. V lost 5 bases and J 0 bases, leaving 14 bases between the germline ends. Germline V gene sequence: CDR1 MNHEY, CDR2 SMNVEV (reference sequence). This CDR3 region has 16 residues. The DNA for the CDR3 is TGTGCCAGCAGTCCCTCGGCCGGGGATAGCAATCAGCCCCAGCATTTT. As protein: CASSPSAGDSNQPQHF.

The V and J genes are TRBV7-2 and TRBJ2-3; 7 positions match TRBD2. With 6 bases clipped from V and 6 bases from J, the junction kept 18 bases outside the gene matches. The CDR3 covers 17 residues. The germline V gene has CDR1 SGHTA and CDR2 FQGNSA. Here the CDR3 DNA reads TGTGCCAGCAGGGGCCTAGCTTGGGAGGGCCCGAATGATACGCAGTATTTT. This gives the protein CASRGLAWEGPNDTQYF.

The chain joins TRBV11-1 to TRBJ2-1, with a weak D call TRBD2 (6 bases). Trimming pared 5 bases from V and 6 bases from J, leaving 17 bases between. Per the germline V gene, CDR1 is SGHAT and CDR2 is FQDESV (reference sequence). The CDR3 sequence is 15 residues long. The CDR3, as DNA: TGTGCCAGCAGCCCCCGGCAGGTAGCGGCCAATGAGCAGTTCTTC. This codes for CASSPRQVAANEQFF.

This chain joins TRBV6-6 and TRBJ1-2; D remains ambiguous. The ends were cut back, 2 bases at V and 5 bases at J, with 15 bases in the middle. The CDR3 contains 15 residues. Germline CDR1 reads MNHNY; CDR2 reads SVGAGI (reference sequence). CDR3 protein: CASSYPPLSSYGYTF. As DNA, the CDR3 is TGTGCCAGCAGTTACCCACCTCTCTCGTCTTATGGCTACACCTTC.

The chain joins TRBV19 to TRBJ2-1; no reliable D call. CDR1 and CDR2 from the germline V gene are LNHDA and SQIVND (reference sequence). Deletions cut 3 bases from V and 4 bases from J, with 13 bases between. The CDR3 totals 15 residues. The CDR3 here is CASSMGWGNYNEQFF. For the CDR3, the DNA is TGTGCCAGTAGTATGGGATGGGGTAATTACAATGAGCAGTTCTTC.

The chain couples TRBV27 to TRBJ2-5; possible D gene TRBD1, 5 bases. This CDR3 has 15 residues. Trimming pared 0 bases from V and 5 bases from J, leaving 13 bases between. CDR1 and CDR2 from the germline V gene are MNHEY and SMNVEV (reference sequence). CDR3 amino acids: CASSLSGRTRETQYF. The DNA for the CDR3 is TGTGCCAGCAGTTTATCGGGGCGCACCCGGGAGACCCAGTACTTC.

The genes are TRBV4-3 and TRBJ1-3, with unresolved D. Germline CDR1 and CDR2: LGHNA and YSLEER. This CDR3 has 13 residues. The germline V and J ends were trimmed by 4 bases and 7 bases, with 11 bases remaining between them. The CDR3 sequence is CASSPNMANTIYF. The CDR3 DNA sequence: TGCGCCAGCAGCCCCAATATGGCGAACACCATATATTTT.

The chain joins TRBV7-2 to TRBJ1-2, with D unclear. Germline V gene sequence: CDR1 SGHTA, CDR2 FQGNSA. The ends were cut back, 5 bases at V and 3 bases at J, with 13 bases in the middle. This CDR3 contains 14 residues. CDR3 protein: CASSAGRSDYGYTF. CDR3 DNA: TGTGCCAGCAGCGCTGGACGGAGCGACTATGGCTACACCTTC.

This rearrangement joins TRBV7-9 to TRBJ2-7, with no clear D. This CDR3 region has 14 residues. Per germline, CDR1 SEHNR and CDR2 FQNEAQ (reference sequence). The ends were cut back, 5 bases at V and 1 base at J, with 12 bases in the middle. CDR3 loop: CASSASTISYEQYF. The CDR3 DNA reads TGTGCCAGCAGCGCGAGCACGATTTCCTACGAGCAGTACTTC. Together with reference TRBV7-9 and TRBJ2-7, the CDR3 gives the full variable domain: DTGVSQNPRHKITKRGQNVTFRCDPISEHNRLYWYRQTLGQGPEFLTYFQNEAQLEKSRLLSDRFSAERPKGSFSTLEIQRTEQGDSAMYLCASSASTISYEQYFGPGTRLTVT.